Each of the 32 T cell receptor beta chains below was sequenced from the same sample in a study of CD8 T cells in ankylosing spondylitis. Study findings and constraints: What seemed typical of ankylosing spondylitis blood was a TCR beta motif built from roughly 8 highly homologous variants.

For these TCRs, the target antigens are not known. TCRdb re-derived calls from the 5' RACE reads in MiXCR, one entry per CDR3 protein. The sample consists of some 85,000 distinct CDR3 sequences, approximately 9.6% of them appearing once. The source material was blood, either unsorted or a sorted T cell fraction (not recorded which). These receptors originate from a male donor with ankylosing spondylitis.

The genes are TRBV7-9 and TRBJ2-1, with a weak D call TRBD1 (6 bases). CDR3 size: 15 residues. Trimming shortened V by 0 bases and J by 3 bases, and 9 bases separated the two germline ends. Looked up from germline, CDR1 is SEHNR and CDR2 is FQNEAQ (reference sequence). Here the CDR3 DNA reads TGTGCCAGCAGCTTAGCACAGGGAGTCTACAATGAGCAGTTCTTC. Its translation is CASSLAQGVYNEQFF. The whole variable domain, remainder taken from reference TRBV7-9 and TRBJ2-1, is DTGVSQNPRHKITKRGQNVTFRCDPISEHNRLYWYRQTLGQGPEFLTYFQNEAQLEKSRLLSDRFSAERPKGSFSTLEIQRTEQGDSAMYLCASSLAQGVYNEQFFGPGTRLTVL.

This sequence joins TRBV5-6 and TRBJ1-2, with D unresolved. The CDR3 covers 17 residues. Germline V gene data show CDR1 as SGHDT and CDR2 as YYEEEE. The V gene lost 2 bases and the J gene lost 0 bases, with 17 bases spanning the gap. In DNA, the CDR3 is TGTGCCAGCAGCTTTAGGGTAACGATTGTGGCTAACTATGGCTACACCTTC. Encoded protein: CASSFRVTIVANYGYTF.

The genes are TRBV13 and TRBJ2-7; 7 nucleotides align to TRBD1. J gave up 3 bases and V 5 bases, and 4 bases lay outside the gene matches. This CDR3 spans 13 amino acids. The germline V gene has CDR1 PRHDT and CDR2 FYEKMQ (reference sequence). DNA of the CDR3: TGTGCCAGCAGCGAAGGGGGCGACTACGAGCAGTACTTC. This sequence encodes CASSEGGDYEQYF.

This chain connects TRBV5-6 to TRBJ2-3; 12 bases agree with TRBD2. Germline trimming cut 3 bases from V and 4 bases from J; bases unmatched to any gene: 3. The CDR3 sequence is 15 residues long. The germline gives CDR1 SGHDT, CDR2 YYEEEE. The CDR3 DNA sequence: TGTGCCAGCAGCTCGCTAGCGGGAGGGGCAGATACGCAGTATTTT. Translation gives CASSSLAGGADTQYF.

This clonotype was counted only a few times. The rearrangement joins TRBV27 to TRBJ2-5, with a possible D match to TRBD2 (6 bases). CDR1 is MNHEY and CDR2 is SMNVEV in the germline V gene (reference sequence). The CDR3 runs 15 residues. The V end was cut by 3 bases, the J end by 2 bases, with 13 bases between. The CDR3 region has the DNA TGTGCCAGCAGTTTTTACGGAGGGGAGCAAGAGACCCAGTACTTC. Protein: CASSFYGGEQETQYF.

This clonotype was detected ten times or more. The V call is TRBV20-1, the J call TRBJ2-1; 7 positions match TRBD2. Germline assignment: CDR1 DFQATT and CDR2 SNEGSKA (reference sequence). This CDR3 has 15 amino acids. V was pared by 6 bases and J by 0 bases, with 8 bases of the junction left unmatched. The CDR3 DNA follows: TGCAGTGCACGACTAGCTCCGAGCTCCTACAATGAGCAGTTCTTC. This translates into CSARLAPSSYNEQFF.

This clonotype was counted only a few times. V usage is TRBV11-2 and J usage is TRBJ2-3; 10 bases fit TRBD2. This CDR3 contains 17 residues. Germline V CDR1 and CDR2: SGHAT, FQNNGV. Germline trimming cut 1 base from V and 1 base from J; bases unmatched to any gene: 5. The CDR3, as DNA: TGTGCCAGCAGCTTAGGGTGGACTAGCGGACGCACAGATACGCAGTATTTT. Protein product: CASSLGWTSGRTDTQYF.

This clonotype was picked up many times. The CDR3 here is CASSHTGELFF. Written as DNA, the CDR3 is TGTGCCAGCAGCCATACCGGGGAGCTGTTTTTT. The rearrangement uses TRBV13 and TRBJ2-2; no firm D call. The CDR3 is made up of 11 amino acids. CDR1 PRHDT and CDR2 FYEKMQ come from the germline V gene (reference sequence). The V gene lost 5 bases and the J gene lost 5 bases, with 3 bases spanning the gap.

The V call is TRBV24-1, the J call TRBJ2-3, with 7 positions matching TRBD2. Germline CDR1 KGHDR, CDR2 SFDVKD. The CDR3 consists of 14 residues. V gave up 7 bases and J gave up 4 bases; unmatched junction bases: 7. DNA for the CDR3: TGTGCCACCAGCAGCGGGAAGTTTCCAGATACGCAGTATTTT. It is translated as CATSSGKFPDTQYF.

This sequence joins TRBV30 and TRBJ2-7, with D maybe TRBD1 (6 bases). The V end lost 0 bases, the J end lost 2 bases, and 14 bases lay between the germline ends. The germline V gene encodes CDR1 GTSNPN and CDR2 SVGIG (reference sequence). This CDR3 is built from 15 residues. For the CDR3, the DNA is TGTGCCTGGAGTGTACGGCAGGGGAGACCCTACGAGCAGTACTTC. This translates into CAWSVRQGRPYEQYF.

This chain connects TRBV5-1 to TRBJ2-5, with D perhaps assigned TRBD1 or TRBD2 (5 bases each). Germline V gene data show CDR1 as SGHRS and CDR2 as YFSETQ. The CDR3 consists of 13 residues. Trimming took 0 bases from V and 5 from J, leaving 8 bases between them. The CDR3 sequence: CASSLAGAETQYF. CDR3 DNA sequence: TGCGCCAGCAGCTTGGCCGGGGCGGAGACCCAGTACTTC.

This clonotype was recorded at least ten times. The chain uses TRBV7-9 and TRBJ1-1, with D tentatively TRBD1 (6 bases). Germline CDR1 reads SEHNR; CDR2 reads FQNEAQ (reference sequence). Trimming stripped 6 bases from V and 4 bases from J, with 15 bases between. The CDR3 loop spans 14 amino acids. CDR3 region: CASSPGDLSTEAFF. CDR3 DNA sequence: TGTGCCAGCAGTCCAGGGGATTTAAGCACTGAAGCTTTCTTT.

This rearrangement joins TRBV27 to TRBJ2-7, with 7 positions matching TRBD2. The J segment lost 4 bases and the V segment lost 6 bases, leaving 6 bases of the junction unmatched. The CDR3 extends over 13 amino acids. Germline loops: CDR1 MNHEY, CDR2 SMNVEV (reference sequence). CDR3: CASRTSRRYEQYF. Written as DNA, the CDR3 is TGTGCCAGCAGGACTAGCCGTAGGTACGAGCAGTACTTC.

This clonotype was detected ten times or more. The CDR3 here is CASSSQGPNYGYTF. The CDR3 bases are TGTGCCAGCAGCTCTCAGGGGCCTAACTATGGCTACACCTTC. The V and J genes are TRBV7-2 and TRBJ1-2, with D possibly being TRBD1 (6 bases). The germline gives CDR1 SGHTA, CDR2 FQGNSA. The V end was cut by 4 bases, the J end by 0 bases, with 9 bases between. This CDR3 comprises 14 residues.

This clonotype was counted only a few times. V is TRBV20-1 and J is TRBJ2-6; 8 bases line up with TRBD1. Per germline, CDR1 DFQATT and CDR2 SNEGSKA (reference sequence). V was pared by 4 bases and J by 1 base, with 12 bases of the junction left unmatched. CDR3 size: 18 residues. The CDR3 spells CSAKVLDREVSGANVLTF. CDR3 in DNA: TGCAGTGCTAAGGTCTTGGACAGGGAAGTTTCTGGGGCCAACGTCCTGACTTTC.

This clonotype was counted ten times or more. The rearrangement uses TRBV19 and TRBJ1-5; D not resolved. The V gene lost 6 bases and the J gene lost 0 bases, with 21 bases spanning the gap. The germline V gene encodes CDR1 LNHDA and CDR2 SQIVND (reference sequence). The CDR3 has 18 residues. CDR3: CASSFMSPDLYSNQPQHF. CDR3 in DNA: TGTGCCAGTAGCTTCATGAGCCCTGACCTTTATAGCAATCAGCCCCAGCATTTT.

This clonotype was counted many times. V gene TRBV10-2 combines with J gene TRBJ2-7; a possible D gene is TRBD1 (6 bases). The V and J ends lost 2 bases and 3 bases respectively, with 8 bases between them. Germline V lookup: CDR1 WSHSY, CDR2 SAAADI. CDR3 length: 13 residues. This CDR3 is CASSERTVYEQYF. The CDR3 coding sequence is TGCGCCAGCAGTGAGCGGACAGTCTACGAGCAGTACTTC.

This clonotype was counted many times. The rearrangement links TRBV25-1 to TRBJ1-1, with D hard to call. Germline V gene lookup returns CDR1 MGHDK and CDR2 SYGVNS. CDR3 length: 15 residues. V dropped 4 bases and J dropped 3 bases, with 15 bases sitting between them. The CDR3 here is CASSVHLGRYTEAFF. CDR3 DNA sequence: TGTGCCAGCAGTGTACATCTGGGTCGTTACACTGAAGCTTTCTTT.

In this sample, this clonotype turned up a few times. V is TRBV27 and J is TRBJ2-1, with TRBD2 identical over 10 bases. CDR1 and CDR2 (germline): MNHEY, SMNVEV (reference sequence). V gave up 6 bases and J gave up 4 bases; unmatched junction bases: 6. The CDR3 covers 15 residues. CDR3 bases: TGTGCCAGCAGGAGGACTAGCGGAGATTACAATGAGCAGTTCTTC. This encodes CASRRTSGDYNEQFF.

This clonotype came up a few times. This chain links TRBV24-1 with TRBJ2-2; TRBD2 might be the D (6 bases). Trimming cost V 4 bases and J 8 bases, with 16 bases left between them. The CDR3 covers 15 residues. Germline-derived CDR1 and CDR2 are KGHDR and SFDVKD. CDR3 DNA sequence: TGTGCCACCAGTGACAATAGGGACTCCCCGGGGGAGCTGTTTTTT. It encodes CATSDNRDSPGELFF.

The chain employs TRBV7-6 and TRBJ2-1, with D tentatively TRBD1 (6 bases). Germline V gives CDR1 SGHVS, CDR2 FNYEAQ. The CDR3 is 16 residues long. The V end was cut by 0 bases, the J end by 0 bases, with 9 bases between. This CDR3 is CASSLAQGNSYNEQFF. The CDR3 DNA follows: TGTGCCAGCAGCTTAGCCCAGGGGAACTCCTACAATGAGCAGTTCTTC.

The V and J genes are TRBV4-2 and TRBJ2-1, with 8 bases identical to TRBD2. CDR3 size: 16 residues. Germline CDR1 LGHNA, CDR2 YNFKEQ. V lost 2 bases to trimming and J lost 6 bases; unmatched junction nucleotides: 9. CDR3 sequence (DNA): TGTGCCAGCAGCCAACCCAAGGGACTAGGGGCCAATGAGCAGTTCTTC. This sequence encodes CASSQPKGLGANEQFF.

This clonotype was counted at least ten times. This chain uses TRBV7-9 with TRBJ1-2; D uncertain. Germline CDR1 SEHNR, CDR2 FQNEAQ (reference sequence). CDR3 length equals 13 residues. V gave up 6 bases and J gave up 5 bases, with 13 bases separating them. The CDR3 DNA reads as TGTGCCAGCAGGTCCACGCTTCTGTATGGCTACACCTTC. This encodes CASRSTLLYGYTF.

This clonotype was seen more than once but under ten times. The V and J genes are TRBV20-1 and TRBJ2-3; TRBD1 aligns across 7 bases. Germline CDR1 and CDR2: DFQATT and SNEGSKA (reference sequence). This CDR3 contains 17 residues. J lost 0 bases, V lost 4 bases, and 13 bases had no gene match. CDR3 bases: TGCAGTGCTACTGACCTCCCCGGGACAGTAAGCACAGATACGCAGTATTTT. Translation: CSATDLPGTVSTDTQYF.

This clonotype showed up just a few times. CDR3 sequence reads: CASLAGGPGNEQFF. The CDR3 DNA is TGCGCCAGCCTAGCGGGAGGGCCGGGGAATGAGCAGTTCTTC. The chain uses TRBV5-1 and TRBJ2-1; TRBD2 agrees at 12 bases. This CDR3 has 14 residues. V shed 7 bases and J 7 bases; nucleotides not matched to a gene: 6. The germline CDR1 and CDR2 sequences are SGHRS and YFSETQ.

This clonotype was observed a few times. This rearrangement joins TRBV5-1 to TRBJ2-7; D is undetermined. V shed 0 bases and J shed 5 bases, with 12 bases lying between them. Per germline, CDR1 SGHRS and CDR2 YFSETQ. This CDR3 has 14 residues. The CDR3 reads CASSLDRYQDEQYF. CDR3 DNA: TGCGCCAGCAGCTTGGATCGCTACCAGGACGAGCAGTACTTC.

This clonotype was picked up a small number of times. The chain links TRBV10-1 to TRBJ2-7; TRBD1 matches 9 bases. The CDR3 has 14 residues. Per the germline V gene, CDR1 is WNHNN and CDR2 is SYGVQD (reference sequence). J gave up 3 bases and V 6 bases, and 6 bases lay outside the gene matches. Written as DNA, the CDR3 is TGCGCCAGCAGGGCCGGGACAGGGAGCTACGAGCAGTACTTC. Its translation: CASRAGTGSYEQYF.

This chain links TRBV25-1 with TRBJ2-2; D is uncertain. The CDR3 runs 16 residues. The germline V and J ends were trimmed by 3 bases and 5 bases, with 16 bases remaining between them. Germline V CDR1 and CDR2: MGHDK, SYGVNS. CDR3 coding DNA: TGTGCCAGCAGTGACGCGGCCCGAGGTTGGACCGGGGAGCTGTTTTTT. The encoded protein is CASSDAARGWTGELFF.

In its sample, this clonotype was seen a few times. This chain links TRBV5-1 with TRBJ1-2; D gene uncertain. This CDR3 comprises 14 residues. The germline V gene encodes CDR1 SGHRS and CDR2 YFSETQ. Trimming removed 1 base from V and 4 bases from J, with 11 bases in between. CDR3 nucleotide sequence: TGCGCCAGCAGCTTGTCCCCAGAGAGCTATGGCTACACCTTC. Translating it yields CASSLSPESYGYTF.

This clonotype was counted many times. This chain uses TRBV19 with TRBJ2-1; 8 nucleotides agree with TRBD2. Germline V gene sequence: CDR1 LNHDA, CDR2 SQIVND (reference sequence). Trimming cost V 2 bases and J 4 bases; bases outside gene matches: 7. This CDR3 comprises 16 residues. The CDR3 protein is CASSITGRAVYNEQFF. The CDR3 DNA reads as TGTGCCAGTAGTATAACCGGGAGGGCGGTGTACAATGAGCAGTTCTTC.

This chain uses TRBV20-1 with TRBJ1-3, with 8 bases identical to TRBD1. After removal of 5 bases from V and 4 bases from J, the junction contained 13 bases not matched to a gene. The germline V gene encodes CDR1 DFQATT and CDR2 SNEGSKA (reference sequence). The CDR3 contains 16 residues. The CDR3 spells CSAQERTGKSGNTIYF. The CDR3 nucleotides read TGCAGTGCTCAGGAGCGGACAGGGAAGTCAGGAAACACCATATATTTT.

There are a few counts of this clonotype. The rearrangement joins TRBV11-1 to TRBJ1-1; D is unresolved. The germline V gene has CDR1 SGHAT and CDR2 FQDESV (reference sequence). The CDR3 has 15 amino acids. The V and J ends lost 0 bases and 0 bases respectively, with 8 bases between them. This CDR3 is CASSLALALNTEAFF. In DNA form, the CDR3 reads TGTGCCAGCAGCTTAGCGTTGGCGCTGAACACTGAAGCTTTCTTT.